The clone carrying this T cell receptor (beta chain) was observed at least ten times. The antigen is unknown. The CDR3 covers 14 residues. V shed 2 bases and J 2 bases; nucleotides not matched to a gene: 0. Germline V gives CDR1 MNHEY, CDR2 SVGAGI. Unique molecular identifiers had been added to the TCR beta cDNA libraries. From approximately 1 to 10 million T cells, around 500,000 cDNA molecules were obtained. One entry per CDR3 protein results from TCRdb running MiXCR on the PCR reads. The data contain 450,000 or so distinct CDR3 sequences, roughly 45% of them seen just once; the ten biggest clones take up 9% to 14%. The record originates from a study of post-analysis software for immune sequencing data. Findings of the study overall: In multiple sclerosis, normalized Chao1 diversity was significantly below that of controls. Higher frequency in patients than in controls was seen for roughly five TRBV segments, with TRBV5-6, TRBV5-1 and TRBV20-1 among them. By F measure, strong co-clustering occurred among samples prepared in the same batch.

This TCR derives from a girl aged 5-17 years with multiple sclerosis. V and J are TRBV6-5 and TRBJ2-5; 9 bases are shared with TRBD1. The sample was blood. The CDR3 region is CASSYGTGQETQYF. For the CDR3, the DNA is TGTGCCAGCAGTTACGGGACAGGGCAAGAGACCCAGTACTTC.